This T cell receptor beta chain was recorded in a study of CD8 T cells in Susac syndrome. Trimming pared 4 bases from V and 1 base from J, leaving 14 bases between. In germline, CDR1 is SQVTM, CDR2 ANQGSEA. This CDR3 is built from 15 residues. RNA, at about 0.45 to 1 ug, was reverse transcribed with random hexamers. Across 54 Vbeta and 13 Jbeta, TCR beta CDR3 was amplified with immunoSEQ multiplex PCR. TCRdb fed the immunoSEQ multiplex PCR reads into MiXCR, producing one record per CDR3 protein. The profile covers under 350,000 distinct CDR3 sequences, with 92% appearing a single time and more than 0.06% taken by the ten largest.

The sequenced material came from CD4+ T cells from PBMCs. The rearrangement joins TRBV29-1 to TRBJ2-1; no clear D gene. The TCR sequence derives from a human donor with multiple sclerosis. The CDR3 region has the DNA TGCAGCGTTGTGGAAGGGAAGAGGTCCTACAATGAGCAGTTCTTC. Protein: CSVVEGKRSYNEQFF.